This T cell receptor (beta chain) was sequenced during a study of T cells in Graves' hyperthyroidism and ophthalmopathy. Whole-study findings and limits: Before onset, by a median of approximately 5.9 months, the model predicted ophthalmopathy. Stable hyperthyroidism was separated from ophthalmopathy by a model based on 13 V-J features.

Using RNA transcripts as the source, TCR beta CDR3 regions were amplified. When the TCR CDR3 underwent first-round RT-PCR, the HTBI primer set was used. Each CDR3 protein gets one entry after TCRdb re-called the multiplex PCR reads with MiXCR. The sample lists about 380,000 distinct CDR3 sequences; roughly 13% were seen once. As regards this clonotype: Its antigen is currently unknown. This could be a read error, since a much larger clone is one nucleotide away.

This TCR was sampled from a man younger than 40 with Graves' hyperthyroidism that later progressed to Graves' ophthalmopathy. Sequenced: blood.

The CDR3 region has the DNA TGCAGCGTTGAAGACCGCCGGGGGGGGGCTGAAGCTTTCTTT. This encodes CSVEDRRGGAEAFF. This sequence joins TRBV29-1 and TRBJ1-1, with D maybe TRBD1 (5 bases). Looked up from germline, CDR1 is SQVTM and CDR2 is ANQGSEA. There are 14 residues in the CDR3. Trimming left V 0 bases short and J 6 bases short, with 14 bases between.